The clone carrying this TCR beta chain has at least ten counts. What it binds is not known. This specimen comes from a study of molecular identifiers for immune sequencing clone quantification. About the study: Split five ways in replicates, RNA from around 18,000 or 91,000 naive CD8 cells had four portions sequenced.

Overall study results and limits: Whereas naive cells kept under 1% of molecules in clones above 20 RNA copies, such clones held over 98% in effectors. Jurkat TCR RNA spiked in from one cell reportedly remained identifiable amid about a million naive cells.

Between roughly 17,000 and 1,000,000 sorted cells, with 10%, 30% or 50% RNA, yielded naive CD8 libraries. CDR3 length: 15 residues. The J segment lost 3 bases and the V segment lost 4 bases, leaving 9 bases of the junction unmatched. CDR1 SGHDT and CDR2 YYEEEE come from the germline V gene. TCRdb reanalysed the PCR reads using MiXCR and keeps one entry per CDR3 protein. The sample consists of around 300,000 distinct CDR3 sequences, 24% of them appearing once. This TCR came from a human donor in good health. Some libraries in this study had Jurkat cell RNA spiked in. Material: naive CD8+ T cells from blood, with Jurkat cell RNA spiked in. Subset specified: FACS-sorted CD8+CD4-CCR7+CD45RA+ naive T cells. The chain couples TRBV5-6 to TRBJ1-1, with 7 nucleotides matching TRBD1. As DNA, the CDR3 is TGTGCCAGCAGCGGGGACAGCTACCTTGACACTGAAGCTTTCTTT. It codes for CASSGDSYLDTEAFF.